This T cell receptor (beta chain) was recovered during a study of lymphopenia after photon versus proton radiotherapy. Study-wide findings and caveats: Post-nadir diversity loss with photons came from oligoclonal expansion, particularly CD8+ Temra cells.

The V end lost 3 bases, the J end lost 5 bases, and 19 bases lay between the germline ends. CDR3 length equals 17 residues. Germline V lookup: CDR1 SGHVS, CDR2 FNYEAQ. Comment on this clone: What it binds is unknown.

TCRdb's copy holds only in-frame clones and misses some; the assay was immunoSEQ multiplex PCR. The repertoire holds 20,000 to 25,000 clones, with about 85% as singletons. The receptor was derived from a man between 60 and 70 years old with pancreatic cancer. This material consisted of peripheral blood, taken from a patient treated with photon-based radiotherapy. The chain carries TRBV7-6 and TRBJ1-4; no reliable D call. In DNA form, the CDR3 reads TGTGCCAGCAGCTTGACTCAAGGGCCCTGGACCAATGAAAAACTGTTTTTT. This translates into CASSLTQGPWTNEKLFF.